The clone carrying this T cell receptor beta chain occurred a few times. Its antigen remains unidentified. Unique molecular identifiers were present in the TCR beta cDNA libraries. Between 1 and 10 million T cells gave rise to 500,000 to 650,000 cDNA molecules. MiXCR was run by TCRdb on the PCR reads, yielding one entry per CDR3 protein. Among approximately 440,000 distinct CDR3 sequences listed, approximately 46% were seen once. There are 14 residues in the CDR3. The V gene lost 0 bases and the J gene lost 4 bases, with 11 bases spanning the gap. Germline V gene data show CDR1 as SGHKS and CDR2 as YYEKEE (reference sequence). The entry originates in a study of post-analysis software for immune sequencing data. General study results and limits: F measure clustering grouped samples strongly by preparation batch. The five TRBV segments detected at higher frequency in patients than in controls included TRBV5-6, TRBV5-1 and TRBV20-1. Patients with multiple sclerosis recorded significantly lower normalized Chao1 diversity than controls, the study found.

V and J are TRBV5-5 and TRBJ2-7; maybe TRBD1 (6 bases). Specimen: blood. This receptor was identified in a girl aged 10 to 17 with multiple sclerosis. This chain's CDR3 is CASSLGGPKYEQYF. As DNA, the CDR3 is TGTGCCAGCAGCTTGGGGGGGCCTAAATACGAGCAGTACTTC.